Listed below are T cell receptor beta chains from one sample, sequenced in a study of cytomegalovirus exposure and HLA in healthy donors. Libraries were prepared by immunoSEQ multiplex PCR; TCRdb keeps only in-frame clonotypes and omits some of them. The sample carries over 100,000 clones, more than 60% recorded once. Sequencing was carried out using PBMCs. The receptors derive from a woman between 40 and 55 years old in good health and CMV-seropositive. Each CDR3 is given with its conserved first and last residue. A D gene is named only where the DNA matches it firmly. Clone size is given for some rows only: seen once, a few or many times, or a class if the clone is expanded.

v_gene,abundance,j_gene,d_gene,CDR3aa,CDR3nt
TRBV28,NA,TRBJ2-7,TRBD2,CASRPPGLGAHEQYF,TGTGCCAGCAGGCCCCCCGGACTAGGAGCCCACGAGCAGTACTTC
TRBV10-3,NA,TRBJ2-5,TRBD2,CASARGGPQETQYF,TGTGCCTCCGCGCGGGGGGGCCCCCAAGAGACCCAGTACTTC
TRBV5-4,NA,TRBJ1-1,NA,CASSLNTEAFF,TGTGCCAGCAGCCTTAACACTGAAGCTTTCTTT
TRBV18,NA,TRBJ2-3,TRBD2,CASSPRRLAGASTDTQYF,TGTGCCAGCTCACCCCGGCGACTAGCGGGAGCTAGCACAGATACGCAGTATTTT
TRBV19,NA,TRBJ1-2,TRBD1,CASSRIPGQAPSNYGYTF,TGTGCCAGTAGTAGGATTCCGGGACAGGCACCTTCTAACTATGGCTACACCTTC
TRBV2,NA,TRBJ2-2,TRBD2,CASIESGSNAGELFF,TGTGCCAGCATAGAAAGCGGGAGTAATGCCGGGGAGCTGTTTTTT
TRBV4-2,NA,TRBJ2-2,TRBD1,CASSQEGGNTGELFF,TGTGCCAGCAGCCAGGAAGGGGGCAACACCGGGGAGCTGTTTTTT
TRBV30,few,TRBJ1-1,NA,CAWKKTSYTEAFF,TGTGCCTGGAAGAAGACAAGCTACACTGAAGCTTTCTTT
TRBV7-8,once,TRBJ1-2,TRBD1,CASSPLQGIRGYTF,TGTGCCAGCAGCCCACTACAGGGGATCAGAGGCTACACCTTC
TRBV6-4,NA,TRBJ2-2,NA,CASKSGTNTGELFF,TGTGCCAGCAAGAGCGGAACGAACACCGGGGAGCTGTTTTTT
TRBV9,once,TRBJ2-5,TRBD2,CASSVDRGSGITQRETQYF,TGTGCCAGCAGCGTAGATAGAGGAAGCGGGATCACCCAAAGGGAGACCCAGTACTTC
TRBV6-5,NA,TRBJ1-2,NA,CASRGSRQGGYTF,TGTGCCAGCAGGGGAAGTAGGCAGGGGGGCTACACCTTC
TRBV10-3,few,TRBJ2-5,NA,CAISESKETQYF,TGTGCCATCAGTGAGTCTAAAGAGACCCAGTACTTC
TRBV15,NA,TRBJ2-3,NA,CATSRDYGGKSTDTQYF,TGTGCCACCAGCAGAGACTACGGGGGTAAGAGCACAGATACGCAGTATTTT
TRBV28,NA,TRBJ1-2,TRBD1,CASTIGGQGGGYTF,TGTGCCAGCACCATAGGGGGGCAGGGGGGTGGCTACACCTTC
TRBV5-1,once,TRBJ2-7,NA,CASSLVTGNSYEQYF,TGCGCCAGCAGCTTGGTTACGGGGAACTCCTACGAGCAGTACTTC
TRBV7-9,NA,TRBJ2-7,NA,CASMHREVGSYEQYF,TGTGCCAGCATGCACCGGGAAGTCGGCTCCTACGAGCAGTACTTC
TRBV5-4,once,TRBJ1-2,TRBD1,CASSLNDRGSYGYTF,TGTGCCAGCAGCTTGAACGACAGGGGTAGCTATGGCTACACCTTC
TRBV5-1,NA,TRBJ2-5,NA,CASSLAGGQEETQYF,TGCGCCAGCAGCTTGGCGGGGGGACAGGAAGAGACCCAGTACTTC
TRBV29-1,NA,TRBJ2-3,NA,CSVVFAGRTTDTQYF,TGCAGCGTTGTATTTGCGGGACGTACCACAGATACGCAGTATTTT
TRBV5-6,NA,TRBJ1-2,TRBD1,CASSRDSGYTF,TGTGCCAGCAGCCGGGACAGCGGCTACACCTTC
TRBV5-8,NA,TRBJ1-1,TRBD1,CASSLGVDRVFLTEAFF,TGTGCCAGCAGCTTGGGAGTGGACAGGGTTTTTCTCACTGAAGCTTTCTTT
TRBV30,NA,TRBJ1-4,NA,CAWSVREGGATNEKLFF,TGTGCCTGGAGTGTACGGGAAGGGGGAGCAACTAATGAAAAACTGTTTTTT
TRBV7-3,NA,TRBJ2-3,NA,CASSHERDTAQYF,TGTGCCAGCAGCCACGAACGGGACACAGCGCAGTATTTT
TRBV19,NA,TRBJ1-2,TRBD1,CASSRGQGASPAF,TGTGCCAGTAGTAGGGGACAGGGGGCCAGTCCTGCCTTC
TRBV5-1,NA,TRBJ2-1,NA,CASSPGGAGYNEQFF,TGCGCCAGCAGCCCCGGTGGGGCGGGGTACAATGAGCAGTTCTTC
TRBV7-2,NA,TRBJ2-7,TRBD2,CASSLGLVLGEQYF,TGTGCCAGCAGCCTAGGACTAGTTTTGGGCGAGCAGTACTTC
TRBV5-1,once,TRBJ1-1,TRBD1,CASSSRYTGTGKGAEAFF,TGCGCCAGCAGCTCAAGATATACCGGGACAGGGAAAGGCGCTGAAGCTTTCTTT
TRBV19,NA,TRBJ1-5,TRBD1,CASSIAPRDRGLSIWFNQPQHF,TGTGCCAGTAGTATAGCCCCCAGAGACAGGGGGCTATCGATATGGTTCAATCAGCCCCAGCATTTT
TRBV6-6,NA,TRBJ1-1,TRBD1,CASSVGTGGTEAFF,TGTGCCAGCAGCGTCGGGACAGGGGGAACTGAAGCTTTCTTT
TRBV11-2,NA,TRBJ2-1,TRBD2,CASSLGGTSNEQFF,TGTGCCAGCAGTCTCGGGGGGACTAGCAATGAGCAGTTCTTC
TRBV6-1,NA,TRBJ2-1,TRBD2,CASREIAGGGYNEQFF,TGTGCCAGCAGAGAAATAGCGGGGGGGGGTTACAATGAGCAGTTCTTC
TRBV19,NA,TRBJ1-2,NA,CASSSRGYGYTF,TGTGCCAGTAGTTCGCGAGGGTATGGCTACACCTTC
TRBV6-1,once,TRBJ2-7,NA,CASSESVTSAYEQYF,TGTGCCAGCAGTGAATCAGTAACGTCTGCCTACGAGCAGTACTTC
TRBV28,NA,TRBJ2-7,NA,CASSEIGGKQYF,TGTGCCAGCAGTGAAATAGGGGGTAAGCAGTACTTC
TRBV20-1,NA,TRBJ2-5,NA,CSASLETQYF,TGCAGTGCTAGCTTGGAGACCCAGTACTTC
TRBV2,NA,TRBJ2-7,NA,CASSKSYEQYF,TGTGCCAGCAGTAAGAGTTACGAGCAGTACTTC
TRBV5-6,NA,TRBJ2-6,NA,CASRDRMSSGANVLTF,TGTGCCAGCAGGGACAGAATGAGCTCTGGGGCCAACGTCCTGACTTTC
TRBV9,NA,TRBJ1-6,NA,CASSVTGMENSPLHF,TGTGCCAGCAGCGTTACGGGGATGGAGAATTCACCCCTCCACTTT
TRBV5-6,NA,TRBJ1-6,NA,CASSLGWSSYNSPLHF,TGTGCCAGCAGCTTAGGATGGAGCTCCTATAATTCACCCCTCCACTTT
TRBV2,few,TRBJ1-5,TRBD1,CASSESGGAYQPQHF,TGTGCCAGCAGTGAGTCAGGGGGCGCGTATCAGCCCCAGCATTTT
TRBV19,NA,TRBJ1-1,TRBD1,CASSGFDRGHTEAFF,TGTGCCAGTTCGGGGTTTGACAGGGGCCACACTGAAGCTTTCTTT